This T cell receptor (beta chain) derives from a study of CD8 T cells in cerebrospinal fluid in Alzheimer's disease. Study-level points and caveats: Compared with controls, mild cognitive impairment or Alzheimer's disease patients showed higher maximum CSF clone percentages.

In germline, CDR1 is SGDLS, CDR2 YYNGEE. This CDR3 is built from 17 residues. TCRdb re-called the 10x single-cell sequencing reads, yielding one record per CDR3 amino acid sequence without DNA. The sample includes 1,100 or so distinct CDR3 sequences. Its frequency marks this clonotype as medium-sized. No antigen is known for it. The chain couples TRBV9 to TRBJ2-2; TCRdb gives TRBD2 as the D gene, but with no DNA this cannot be confirmed. The sample consisted of cerebrospinal fluid. This clonotype originated in a human donor in good health. The CDR3 reads CASSQGEGLANTGELFF.